The source of this T cell receptor (beta chain) is a study of T-cell memory formation after mild COVID-19. Looking at the study overall: The TCR clusters were mostly specific to one donor.

TCR alpha and TCR beta cDNA libraries carrying sample barcodes and UMIs came from 5'RACE with constant-segment primers. Each CDR3 protein gets one entry after TCRdb re-called the 5' RACE reads with MiXCR. The repertoire has about 110,000 distinct CDR3 sequences, 15% to 20% of them found once; the top ten carry less than 6.5%. Study-wide results and limits: Among clones peaking at day 37 in the second wave, SARS-CoV-2 specificity remained unconfirmed. Certain responding clones were present in pre-infection memory, suggesting participation of cross-reactive memory.

This clonotype was detected ten times or more. Its cognate antigen is unknown. Source material: PBMCs or a T cell subset sorted from them (not recorded which). The clonotype originates from a man aged 18 to 35 who had mild COVID-19 (a few samples of this study predate the infection). Cell type and time point are not known.

The chain's CDR3 is CASKKMGTRGSAYEQYF. The CDR3 region has the DNA TGTGCCAGCAAAAAGATGGGCACCCGAGGGAGCGCCTACGAGCAGTACTTC. The chain uses TRBV6-2 or TRBV6-3 and TRBJ2-7, with a possible D match to TRBD2 (5 bases). Germline V lookup: CDR1 MNHEY, CDR2 SVGEGT. This CDR3 is 17 amino acids long. With 7 bases removed from V and 2 bases from J, the gap between germline ends came to 24 bases.